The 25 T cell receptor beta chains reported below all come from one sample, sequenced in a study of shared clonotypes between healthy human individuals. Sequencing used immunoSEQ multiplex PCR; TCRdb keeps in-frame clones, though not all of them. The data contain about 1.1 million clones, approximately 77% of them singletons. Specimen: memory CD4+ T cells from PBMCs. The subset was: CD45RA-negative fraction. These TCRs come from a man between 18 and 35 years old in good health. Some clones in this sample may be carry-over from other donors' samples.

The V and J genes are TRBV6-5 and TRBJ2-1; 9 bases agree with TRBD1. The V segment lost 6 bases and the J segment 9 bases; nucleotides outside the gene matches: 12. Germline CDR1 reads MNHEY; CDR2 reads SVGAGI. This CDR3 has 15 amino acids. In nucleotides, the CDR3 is TGTGCCAGCAGCGCTCCTGACAGGGGGTTTCGTGAGCAGTTCTTC. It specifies CASSAPDRGFREQFF.

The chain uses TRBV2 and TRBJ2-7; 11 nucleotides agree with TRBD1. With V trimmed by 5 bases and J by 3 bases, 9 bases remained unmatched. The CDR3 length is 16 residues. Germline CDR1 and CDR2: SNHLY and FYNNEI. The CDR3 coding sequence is TGTGCCAGCAGTCTCGTCGGGGACAGGGGGAACTACGAGCAGTACTTC. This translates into CASSLVGDRGNYEQYF. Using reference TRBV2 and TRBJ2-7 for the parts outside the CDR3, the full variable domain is EPEVTQTPSHQVTQMGQEVILRCVPISNHLYFYWYRQILGQKVEFLVSFYNNEISEKSEIFDDQFSVERPDGSNFTLKIRSTKLEDSAMYFCASSLVGDRGNYEQYFGPGTRLTVT.

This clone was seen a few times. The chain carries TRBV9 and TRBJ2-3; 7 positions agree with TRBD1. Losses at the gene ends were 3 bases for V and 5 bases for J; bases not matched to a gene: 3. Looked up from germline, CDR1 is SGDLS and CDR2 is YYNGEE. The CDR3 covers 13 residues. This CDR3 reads CASSEGALDTQYF. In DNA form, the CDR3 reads TGTGCCAGCAGCGAGGGGGCTCTAGATACGCAGTATTTT.

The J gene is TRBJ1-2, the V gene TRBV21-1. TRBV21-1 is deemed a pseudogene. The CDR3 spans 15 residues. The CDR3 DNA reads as TGTGCCAGCAGCAAAAGGGAGGGAGGGTTTGGTGGCTACACCTTC. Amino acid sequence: CASSKREGGFGGYTF.

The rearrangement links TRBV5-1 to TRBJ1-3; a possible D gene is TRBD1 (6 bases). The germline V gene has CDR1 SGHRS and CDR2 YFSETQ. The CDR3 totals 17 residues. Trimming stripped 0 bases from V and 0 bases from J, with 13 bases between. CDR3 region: CASSLAPDRYSGNTIYF. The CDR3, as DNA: TGCGCCAGCAGCTTGGCGCCCGACAGGTACTCTGGAAACACCATATATTTT.

CDR3 region: CASSLFTGGYGYTF. The CDR3 nucleotides are TGTGCCAGCAGCTTATTCACAGGGGGCTATGGCTACACCTTC. This chain uses TRBV7-2 with TRBJ1-2; 8 bases agree with TRBD1. The CDR3 runs 14 residues. Germline V CDR1 and CDR2: SGHTA, FQGNSA. Trimming took 2 bases from V and 4 from J; bases not matched to a gene: 3.

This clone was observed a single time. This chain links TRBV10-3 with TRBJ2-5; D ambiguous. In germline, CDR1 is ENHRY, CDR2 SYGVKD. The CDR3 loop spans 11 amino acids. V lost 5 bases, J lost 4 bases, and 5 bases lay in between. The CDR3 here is CAISLGETQYF. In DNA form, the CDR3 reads TGTGCCATCAGTTTGGGAGAGACCCAGTACTTC.

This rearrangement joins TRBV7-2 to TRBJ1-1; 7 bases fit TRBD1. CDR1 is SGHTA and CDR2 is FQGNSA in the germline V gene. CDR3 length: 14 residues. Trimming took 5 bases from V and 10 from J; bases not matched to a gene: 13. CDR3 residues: CASSVGLTGVGAFF. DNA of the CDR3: TGTGCCAGCAGCGTGGGATTAACAGGGGTGGGAGCTTTCTTT.

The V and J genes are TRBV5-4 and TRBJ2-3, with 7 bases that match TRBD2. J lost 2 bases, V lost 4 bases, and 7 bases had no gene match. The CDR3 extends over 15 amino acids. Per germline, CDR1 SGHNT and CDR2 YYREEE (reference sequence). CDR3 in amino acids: CASSRRTSTTDTQYF. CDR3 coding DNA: TGTGCCAGCAGCAGACGGACTAGTACCACAGATACGCAGTATTTT.

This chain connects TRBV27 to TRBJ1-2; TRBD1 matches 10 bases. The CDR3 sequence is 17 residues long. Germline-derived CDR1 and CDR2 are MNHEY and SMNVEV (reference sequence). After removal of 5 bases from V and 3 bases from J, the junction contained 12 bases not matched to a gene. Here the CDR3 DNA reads TGTGCCAGCAGTGGGAGAGTACTTGGACAGGGGGACTATGGCTACACCTTC. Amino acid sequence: CASSGRVLGQGDYGYTF.

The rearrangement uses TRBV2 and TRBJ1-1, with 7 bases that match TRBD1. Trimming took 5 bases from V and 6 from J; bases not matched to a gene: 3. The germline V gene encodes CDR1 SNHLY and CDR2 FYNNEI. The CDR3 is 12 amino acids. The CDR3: CASSFDRAEAFF. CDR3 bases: TGTGCCAGCAGTTTTGACAGGGCTGAAGCTTTCTTT.

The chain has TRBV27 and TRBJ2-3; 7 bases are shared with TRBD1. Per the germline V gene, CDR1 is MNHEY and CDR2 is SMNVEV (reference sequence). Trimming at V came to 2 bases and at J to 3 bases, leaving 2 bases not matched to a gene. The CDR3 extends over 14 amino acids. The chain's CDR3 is CASSLQGVTDTQYF. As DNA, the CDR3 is TGTGCCAGCAGTTTACAGGGGGTGACAGATACGCAGTATTTT.

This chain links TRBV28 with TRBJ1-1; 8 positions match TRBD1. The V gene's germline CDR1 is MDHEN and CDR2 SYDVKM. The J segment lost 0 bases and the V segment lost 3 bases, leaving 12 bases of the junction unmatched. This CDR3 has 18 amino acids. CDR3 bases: TGTGCCAGCAGTTTCCCCTTTCGGACAGGGTTGATGAACACTGAAGCTTTCTTT. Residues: CASSFPFRTGLMNTEAFF.

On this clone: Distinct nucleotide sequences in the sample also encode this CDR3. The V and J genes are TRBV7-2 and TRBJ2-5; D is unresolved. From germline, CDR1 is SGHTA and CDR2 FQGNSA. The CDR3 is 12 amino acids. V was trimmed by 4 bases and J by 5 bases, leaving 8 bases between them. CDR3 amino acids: CASSSSAETQYF. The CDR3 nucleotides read TGTGCCAGCAGCTCCAGTGCTGAGACCCAGTACTTC.

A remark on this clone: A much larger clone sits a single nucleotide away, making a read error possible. This CDR3 reads CASSSGLAGGRDTRYF. The CDR3 DNA follows: TGTGCCAGCAGCTCGGGACTAGCGGGAGGGAGGGATACGCGGTATTTT. This chain connects TRBV7-9 to TRBJ2-3; 16 nucleotides match TRBD2. The CDR3 extends over 16 amino acids. Germline V gives CDR1 SEHNR, CDR2 FQNEAQ (reference sequence).

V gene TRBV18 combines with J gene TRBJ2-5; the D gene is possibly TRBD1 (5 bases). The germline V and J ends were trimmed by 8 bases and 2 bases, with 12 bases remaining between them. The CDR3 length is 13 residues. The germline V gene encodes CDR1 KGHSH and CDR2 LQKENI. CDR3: CASRGQIQETQYF. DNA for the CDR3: TGTGCCAGCCGAGGACAAATTCAAGAGACCCAGTACTTC.

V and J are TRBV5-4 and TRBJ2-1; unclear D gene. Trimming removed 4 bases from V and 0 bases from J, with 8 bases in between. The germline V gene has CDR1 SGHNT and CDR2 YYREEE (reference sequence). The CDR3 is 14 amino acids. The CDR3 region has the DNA TGTGCCAGCAGCCCGGCAAGCTCCTACAATGAGCAGTTCTTC. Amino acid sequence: CASSPASSYNEQFF.

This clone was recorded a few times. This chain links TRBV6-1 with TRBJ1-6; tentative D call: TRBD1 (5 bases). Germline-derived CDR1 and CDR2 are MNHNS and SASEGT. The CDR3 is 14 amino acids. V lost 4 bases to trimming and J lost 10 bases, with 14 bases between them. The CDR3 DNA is TGTGCCAGCAGTGCTGGGGCAGGGAGATCACCCCTCCACTTT. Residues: CASSAGAGRSPLHF.

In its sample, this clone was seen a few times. CDR3 protein: CAISTSGSLSDTQYF. The CDR3 nucleotides are TGTGCCATCAGCACTAGCGGGAGTCTCTCAGATACGCAGTATTTT. This chain uses TRBV10-3 with TRBJ2-3; 11 bases agree with TRBD2. The CDR3 contains 15 residues. The germline V gene encodes CDR1 ENHRY and CDR2 SYGVKD. The ends lost 6 bases at V and 4 bases at J; junction bases unmatched: 6.

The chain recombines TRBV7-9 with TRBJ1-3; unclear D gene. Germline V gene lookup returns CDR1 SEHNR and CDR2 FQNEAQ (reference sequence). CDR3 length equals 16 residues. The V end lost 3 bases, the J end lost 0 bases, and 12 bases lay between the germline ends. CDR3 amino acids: CASSFLSSHSGNTIYF. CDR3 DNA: TGTGCCAGCAGCTTTCTCAGCAGCCACTCTGGAAACACCATATATTTT.

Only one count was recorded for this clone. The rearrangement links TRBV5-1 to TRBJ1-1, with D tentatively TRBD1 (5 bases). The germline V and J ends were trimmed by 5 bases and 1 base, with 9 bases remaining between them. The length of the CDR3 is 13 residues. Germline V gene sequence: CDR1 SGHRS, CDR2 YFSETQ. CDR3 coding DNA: TGCGCCAGCAGATTCGGGGCGAACACTGAAGCTTTCTTT. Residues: CASRFGANTEAFF.

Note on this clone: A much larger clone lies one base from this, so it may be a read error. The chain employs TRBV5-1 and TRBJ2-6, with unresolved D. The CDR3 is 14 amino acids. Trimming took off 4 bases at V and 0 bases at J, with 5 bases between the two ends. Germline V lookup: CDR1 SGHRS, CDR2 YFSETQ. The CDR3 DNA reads TGCGCCAGCAGCCCTCTCTCTGGGGCCAACGTCCTGACTTTC. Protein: CASSPLSGANVLTF. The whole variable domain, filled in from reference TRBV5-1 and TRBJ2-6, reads KAGVTQTPRYLIKTRGQQVTLSCSPISGHRSVSWYQQTPGQGLQFLFEYFSETQRNKGNFPGRFSGRQFSNSRSEMNVSTLELGDSALYLCASSPLSGANVLTFGAGSRLTVL.

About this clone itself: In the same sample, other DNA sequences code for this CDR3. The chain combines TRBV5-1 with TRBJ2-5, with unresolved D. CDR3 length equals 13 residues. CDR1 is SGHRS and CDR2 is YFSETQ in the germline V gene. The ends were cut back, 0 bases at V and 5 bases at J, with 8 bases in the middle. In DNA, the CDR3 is TGCGCCAGCAGCTTGGCCCCCCAGGAGACCCAGTACTTC. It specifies CASSLAPQETQYF.

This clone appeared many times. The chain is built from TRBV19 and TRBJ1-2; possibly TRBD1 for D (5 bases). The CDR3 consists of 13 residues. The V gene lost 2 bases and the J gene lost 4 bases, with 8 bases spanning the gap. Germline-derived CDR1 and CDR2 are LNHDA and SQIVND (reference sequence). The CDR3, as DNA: TGTGCCAGTAGTATATCAGGGTCCTATGGCTACACCTTC. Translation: CASSISGSYGYTF.

The CDR3 coding sequence is TGTGCCAGCACACTGGGGACAACGAACACTGAAGCTTTCTTT. This codes for CASTLGTTNTEAFF. The chain employs TRBV6-1 and TRBJ1-1; a possible D gene is TRBD1 (6 bases). V lost 7 bases to trimming and J lost 1 base, with 13 bases between them. Germline CDR1 is MNHNS and CDR2 is SASEGT. The CDR3 consists of 14 residues.